The entry below describes one T cell receptor (beta chain). Antigen unknown. Alongside a J-beta primer mix, a sample-barcoded 5' primer served in a second PCR lasting about 7 to 11 cycles. Using its own MiXCR run on the 5' RACE reads, TCRdb lists one record per CDR3 protein. Among 1.6 million or so distinct CDR3 sequences listed, roughly 32% were seen once. The CDR3 is 13 amino acids. Germline V gene sequence: CDR1 SGHDT, CDR2 YYEEEE. Germline trimming cut 5 bases from V and 6 bases from J; bases unmatched to any gene: 6. This entry is derived from a study of blood T cells in healthy people across ages. General study results and limits: Significant beta diversity loss was already apparent by age around 40, declining roughly linearly.

The source of this sequence is a woman younger than 45 in good health. The V gene is TRBV5-6, the J gene TRBJ1-2; 8 nucleotides align to TRBD1. Sequencing was performed on blood. The CDR3 sequence: CASSFRGRHGYTF. CDR3 coding DNA: TGTGCCAGCAGTTTCAGGGGGCGTCATGGCTACACCTTC.